This T cell receptor beta chain was found in a study of blood T cell repertoires in COVID-19. The CDR3 is 16 amino acids. Trimming removed 0 bases from V and 2 bases from J, with 8 bases in between. From germline, CDR1 is LGHNA and CDR2 YNFKEQ. TCRdb's table, derived via immunoSEQ multiplex PCR, lists solely in-frame clones and lacks some. Of over 350,000 clones listed, just under 90% are singletons. V and J are TRBV4-2 and TRBJ2-6; possibly TRBD1 for D (5 bases). The specimen sequenced was PBMCs or T cells enriched from blood (not recorded which). This receptor was taken from a woman in her fifties or sixties who had recovered from COVID-19. The DNA for the CDR3 is TGTGCCAGCAGCCAAGATCCCAGGGCTGGGGCCAACGTCCTGACTTTC. Protein: CASSQDPRAGANVLTF.